The 27 T cell receptor beta chains below were found in one sample sequenced in a study of naive and memory T cell subsets. Study findings and constraints: Especially in CD8 cells, naive repertoires contained a few larger clonotypes, possibly CD45RA-re-expressing memory cells.

Both TRBC1 and TRBC2 were covered by a beta constant-region primer of two equimolar oligonucleotides. Nested alpha and beta constant-region primers with the SP2 primer drove four PCR rounds on ligated cDNA. TCRdb re-derived calls from the UMI-ligation and nested PCR reads in MiXCR, one entry per CDR3 protein. The sample gives 85,000 to 130,000 distinct CDR3 sequences, more than 14% of which show up once; 2.5% to 3% is in the top ten. No cognate antigen is known for these TCRs. Sample: naive CD8+ T cells from blood. The receptors derive from a human donor in good health.

The table lists this clonotype with a count of one. The chain couples TRBV12-3 or TRBV12-4 to TRBJ2-3; TRBD2 is a possible D gene (7 bases). This CDR3 is built from 14 residues. V lost 8 bases to trimming and J lost 2 bases, with 14 bases between them. The CDR3 DNA reads TGTGCCAGCGCCTCGGGGGGCATCACAGATACGCAGTATTTT. Encoded protein: CASASGGITDTQYF.

This chain joins TRBV23-1 and TRBJ2-3, with D maybe TRBD1 (6 bases). TRBV23-1 is an ORF, and what it does is uncertain. This CDR3 spans 15 amino acids. Trimming shortened V by 8 bases and J by 6 bases, and 21 bases separated the two germline ends. CDR3 amino acids: CASPPRTVSSDTQYF. DNA of the CDR3: TGCGCCAGCCCCCCCCGGACAGTAAGCTCGGATACGCAGTATTTT.

This clonotype was picked up a small number of times. V usage is TRBV28 and J usage is TRBJ1-1; no definite D call. Germline CDR1 MDHEN, CDR2 SYDVKM. CDR3 length: 11 residues. The V and J ends lost 7 bases and 8 bases respectively, with 11 bases between them. The CDR3 region has the DNA TGTGCCAGCATTCATGCGCTAGAAGCTTTCTTT. As protein: CASIHALEAFF.

This clonotype was detected a few times. The chain joins TRBV24-1 to TRBJ2-3; 9 nucleotides match TRBD1. Germline assignment: CDR1 KGHDR and CDR2 SFDVKD. The CDR3 has 15 amino acids. The V segment lost 9 bases and the J segment 8 bases; nucleotides outside the gene matches: 14. CDR3 sequence (DNA): TGTGCCACCGCTCACGGGACAGGGATGAGGACTACGCAGTATTTT. Its translation: CATAHGTGMRTTQYF.

The gene calls are TRBV29-1 and TRBJ2-5; D is undetermined. The V gene's germline CDR1 is SQVTM and CDR2 ANQGSEA. V lost 4 bases and J lost 6, with 6 bases in between. The CDR3 is 10 residues long. CDR3 residues: CSVVRQTQYF. For the CDR3, the DNA is TGCAGCGTTGTTAGGCAGACCCAGTACTTC.

The chain has TRBV29-1 and TRBJ2-3; D is ambiguous. The V gene lost 2 bases and the J gene lost 10 bases, with 7 bases spanning the gap. Germline V gene lookup returns CDR1 SQVTM and CDR2 ANQGSEA. This CDR3 is 10 amino acids long. This CDR3 is CSVELRAQYF. The CDR3 DNA is TGCAGCGTTGAACTTAGGGCGCAGTATTTT.

V and J are TRBV27 and TRBJ1-1; maybe TRBD1 (6 bases). Germline V gene lookup returns CDR1 MNHEY and CDR2 SMNVEV (reference sequence). This CDR3 spans 19 amino acids. With 0 bases removed from V and 3 bases from J, the gap between germline ends came to 23 bases. Here the CDR3 reads CASSLSLPGQTSMDTEAFF. The CDR3, as DNA: TGTGCCAGCAGTTTATCGCTCCCTGGACAGACGAGTATGGACACTGAAGCTTTCTTT.

This clonotype was found a few times. The chain joins TRBV27 to TRBJ2-1; 9 nucleotides line up with TRBD2. The CDR3 is 15 amino acids. In germline, CDR1 is MNHEY, CDR2 SMNVEV (reference sequence). V lost 2 bases and J lost 4; bases outside the gene matches: 3. CDR3 protein: CASSLASGAYNEQFF. In DNA form, the CDR3 reads TGTGCCAGCAGTTTAGCTAGCGGGGCTTACAATGAGCAGTTCTTC.

The chain couples TRBV6-5 to TRBJ1-2; D not resolved. Germline values: CDR1 MNHEY, CDR2 SVGAGI. V was trimmed by 5 bases and J by 7 bases, leaving 14 bases between them. The CDR3 runs to 13 residues. This CDR3 is CASSEFRSGGYTF. The DNA for the CDR3 is TGTGCCAGCAGTGAATTCAGAAGCGGTGGCTACACCTTC.

In this sample, this clonotype turned up many times. The V gene is TRBV18, the J gene TRBJ1-1, with D unclear. V lost 1 base, J lost 8 bases, and 5 bases lay in between. The CDR3 covers 11 residues. Germline V CDR1 and CDR2: KGHSH, LQKENI. DNA for the CDR3: TGTGCCAGCTCACCACAGGCGGAAGCTTTCTTT. Translated: CASSPQAEAFF.

The rearrangement links TRBV4-2 to TRBJ1-5, with D hard to call. The CDR3 loop spans 16 amino acids. Trimming shortened V by 0 bases and J by 2 bases, and 11 bases separated the two germline ends. The germline CDR1 and CDR2 sequences are LGHNA and YNFKEQ. CDR3 DNA sequence: TGTGCCAGCAGCCAAGATCGCGAAACTGGCAATCAGCCCCAGCATTTT. It encodes CASSQDRETGNQPQHF.

This clonotype was recorded many times. This rearrangement joins TRBV19 to TRBJ1-2; 7 nucleotides align to TRBD1. This CDR3 comprises 13 residues. The germline V gene encodes CDR1 LNHDA and CDR2 SQIVND (reference sequence). The V segment lost 7 bases and the J segment 4 bases; nucleotides outside the gene matches: 6. Here the CDR3 DNA reads TGTGCCAGTACAAGACAGGGTGGCTATGGCTACACCTTC. Amino acid sequence: CASTRQGGYGYTF.

This clonotype was counted a few times. The chain has TRBV5-4 and TRBJ1-1; possibly TRBD1 for D (5 bases). CDR3 length: 12 residues. CDR1 is SGHNT, CDR2 YYREEE, per germline (reference sequence). Trimming removed 10 bases at V and 6 bases at J, with 16 bases between. The chain's CDR3 is CAHRGEGPEAFF. The DNA of the CDR3 is TGTGCCCATCGGGGGGAGGGCCCTGAAGCTTTCTTT.

This clonotype has a count of ten or more. The genes are TRBV4-3 and TRBJ2-7, with TRBD1 matching 7 bases. Trimming at V came to 1 base and at J to 3 bases, leaving 6 bases not matched to a gene. Germline V CDR1 and CDR2: LGHNA, YSLEER. The CDR3 extends over 15 amino acids. DNA of the CDR3: TGCGCCAGCAGCCAAGGTGGGTCAGGGGGCTACGAGCAGTACTTC. Translated: CASSQGGSGGYEQYF.

This clonotype was recorded at least ten times. The rearrangement links TRBV27 to TRBJ1-1, with a possible D match to TRBD1 (5 bases). The germline V gene has CDR1 MNHEY and CDR2 SMNVEV (reference sequence). CDR3 length: 13 amino acids. Trimming took off 1 base at V and 7 bases at J, with 10 bases between the two ends. CDR3 sequence (DNA): TGTGCCAGCAGTTTATTCTTGGGACTTGAAGCTTTCTTT. Protein: CASSLFLGLEAFF.

A few counts support this clonotype. The V gene is TRBV7-8, the J gene TRBJ2-7; maybe TRBD1 (6 bases). CDR1 and CDR2 from the germline V gene are SGHVS and FQNEAQ. The CDR3 covers 15 residues. The ends were cut back, 4 bases at V and 0 bases at J, with 13 bases in the middle. The CDR3 nucleotides are TGTGCCAGCAGCTCGCACCGGGACATCTCCTACGAGCAGTACTTC. Its translation is CASSSHRDISYEQYF.

This clonotype occurred many times. J is TRBJ2-3 and V is TRBV5-4; D gene uncertain. Germline assignment: CDR1 SGHNT and CDR2 YYREEE (reference sequence). This CDR3 has 14 residues. V gave up 4 bases and J gave up 1 base, with 10 bases separating them. CDR3 nucleotide sequence: TGTGCCAGCAGCCCCAGTTGGGGCACAGATACGCAGTATTTT. Its translation is CASSPSWGTDTQYF.

The CDR3 coding sequence is TGTGCCAGCAGCGAGTATAGCGGGGGCAGCACAGATACGCAGTATTTT. Its translation is CASSEYSGGSTDTQYF. This sequence joins TRBV9 and TRBJ2-3; 9 bases are shared with TRBD2. V shed 3 bases and J 0 bases; nucleotides not matched to a gene: 5. Germline CDR1 SGDLS, CDR2 YYNGEE. The CDR3 sequence is 16 residues long.

The V and J genes are TRBV5-6 and TRBJ2-7; no firm D call. This CDR3 spans 14 amino acids. Germline assignment: CDR1 SGHDT and CDR2 YYEEEE. V dropped 2 bases and J dropped 0 bases, with 9 bases sitting between them. CDR3 loop: CASSLTNPSYEQYF. The CDR3 nucleotides are TGTGCCAGCAGCTTAACAAACCCCTCCTACGAGCAGTACTTC.

This clonotype was seen many times. The rearrangement links TRBV3-1 to TRBJ1-5; D unclear. The CDR3 runs 17 residues. V was clipped by 4 bases and J by 6 bases, with 22 bases between them. Germline V CDR1 and CDR2: LGHDT, YNNKEL (reference sequence). The DNA of the CDR3 is TGTGCCAGCAGCCCAACCCTCAATGCACCTTCCGGTCAGCCCCAGCATTTT. This sequence encodes CASSPTLNAPSGQPQHF.

The rearrangement uses TRBV29-1 and TRBJ2-2; D may be TRBD2 (5 bases). The germline gives CDR1 SQVTM, CDR2 ANQGSEA. Trimming shortened V by 6 bases and J by 8 bases, and 7 bases separated the two germline ends. This CDR3 is 10 amino acids long. The CDR3 loop reads CSVGGGELFF. In nucleotides, the CDR3 is TGCAGCGTGGGCGGGGGGGAGCTGTTTTTT.

The chain has TRBV7-9 and TRBJ2-7, with 12 bases fitting TRBD2. Germline loops: CDR1 SEHNR, CDR2 FQNEAQ (reference sequence). CDR3 size: 16 residues. With 5 bases clipped from V and 1 base from J, the junction kept 6 bases outside the gene matches. In DNA form, the CDR3 reads TGTGCCAGCAGCGAGGGACTAGCGGGCCCATCCTACGAGCAGTACTTC. Its translation: CASSEGLAGPSYEQYF.

V usage is TRBV13 and J usage is TRBJ2-1, with 9 bases that match TRBD1. Losses at the gene ends were 3 bases for V and 6 bases for J; bases not matched to a gene: 6. Germline CDR1 reads PRHDT; CDR2 reads FYEKMQ (reference sequence). The CDR3 is 15 amino acids. CDR3 sequence: CASSLAWTGANEQFF. For the CDR3, the DNA is TGTGCCAGCAGCTTGGCTTGGACAGGGGCCAATGAGCAGTTCTTC.

A few counts support this clonotype. The chain employs TRBV6-5 and TRBJ1-2; 9 positions agree with TRBD1. The J segment lost 4 bases and the V segment lost 7 bases, leaving 10 bases of the junction unmatched. This CDR3 contains 15 residues. Germline values: CDR1 MNHEY, CDR2 SVGAGI. The CDR3 spells CASTGVGQGLYGYTF. The CDR3, as DNA: TGTGCCAGCACCGGAGTTGGACAGGGGCTCTATGGCTACACCTTC.

This clonotype was detected many times. The gene calls are TRBV20-1 and TRBJ2-7, with D possibly called TRBD1 or TRBD2 (6 bases each). Per the germline V gene, CDR1 is DFQATT and CDR2 is SNEGSKA (reference sequence). The CDR3 runs to 15 residues. V lost 6 bases and J lost 2, with 20 bases in between. CDR3 region: CSAGGDTTSTYEQYF. The DNA of the CDR3 is TGCAGTGCCGGAGGGGACACGACCTCAACCTACGAGCAGTACTTC.

This clonotype was picked up one time. The rearrangement joins TRBV27 to TRBJ1-5, with TRBD1 as a possible D gene (6 bases). The CDR3 sequence is 15 residues long. The germline V gene encodes CDR1 MNHEY and CDR2 SMNVEV (reference sequence). V dropped 4 bases and J dropped 0 bases, with 10 bases sitting between them. CDR3 amino acids: CASSSGGHSNQPQHF. CDR3 nucleotide sequence: TGTGCCAGCAGTTCCGGGGGGCATAGCAATCAGCCCCAGCATTTT.

This clonotype was counted between two and nine times. The chain uses TRBV9 and TRBJ2-3; 8 positions match TRBD1. The CDR3 covers 16 residues. V lost 0 bases and J lost 4; bases outside the gene matches: 7. CDR1 and CDR2 (germline): SGDLS, YYNGEE. The CDR3 region has the DNA TGTGCCAGCAGCGTAGAGGGGACAGGTTTGGCAGATACGCAGTATTTT. This gives the protein CASSVEGTGLADTQYF.